The 16 T cell receptor beta chains listed next were all sequenced from one sample in a study of blood T cell repertoires in COVID-19. Sequencing used immunoSEQ multiplex PCR; TCRdb keeps in-frame clones, though not all of them. The repertoire includes fewer than 350,000 clones, 86% of them detected once, and around 14% sits in the top ten. The specimen was peripheral blood. All receptors come from a woman in her seventies with COVID-19, enrolled during active disease.

The gene calls are TRBV18 and TRBJ1-4, with D perhaps TRBD1 (5 bases). The CDR3 is 18 residues long. V gave up 2 bases and J gave up 0 bases, with 16 bases separating them. From germline, CDR1 is KGHSH and CDR2 LQKENI. CDR3 sequence: CASSPFPIAGSTNEKLFF. CDR3 DNA sequence: TGTGCCAGCTCACCATTCCCCATAGCAGGGTCAACTAATGAAAAACTGTTTTTT.

The genes are TRBV12-3 or TRBV12-4 and TRBJ1-1; D not resolved. The CDR3 spans 13 residues. Trimming pared 6 bases from V and 4 bases from J, leaving 12 bases between. CDR3 in DNA: TGTGCCAGCAGGCCTGGCTCTTTCACTGAAGCTTTCTTT. Its translation is CASRPGSFTEAFF.

The V and J genes are TRBV18 and TRBJ1-2; D might be TRBD1 (6 bases). V lost 3 bases and J 4 bases, leaving 12 bases between the germline ends. Germline-derived CDR1 and CDR2 are KGHSH and LQKENI. The CDR3 sequence is 14 residues long. The CDR3 protein is CASSPPGQPYGYTF. The CDR3 bases are TGTGCCAGCTCACCCCCCGGACAGCCCTATGGCTACACCTTC.

This clone has at least ten counts. The chain combines TRBV7-6 with TRBJ2-2; D perhaps matches TRBD1 (5 bases). Trimming removed 6 bases from V and 1 base from J, with 12 bases in between. The germline V gene encodes CDR1 SGHVS and CDR2 FNYEAQ. CDR3 length equals 15 residues. CDR3 region: CASRYETGNTGELFF. CDR3 coding DNA: TGTGCCAGCAGATATGAAACAGGGAACACCGGGGAGCTGTTTTTT.

The genes are TRBV5-8 and TRBJ2-7; D gene ambiguous. This CDR3 contains 13 residues. V was shortened by 0 bases and J by 2 bases, with 6 bases between the two germline ends. Germline V gene data show CDR1 as SGHTS and CDR2 as YDEGEE. The CDR3 spells CASSLEPPYEQYF. The CDR3 nucleotides read TGTGCCAGCAGCTTGGAGCCACCCTACGAGCAGTACTTC.

The J gene is TRBJ2-5, the V gene TRBV29-1, with 7 positions matching TRBD1. The V and J ends lost 8 bases and 2 bases, in that order; junction bases with no gene match: 5. Germline-derived CDR1 and CDR2 are SQVTM and ANQGSEA. CDR3 length: 12 amino acids. CDR3 sequence reads: CSIPQGQETQYF. The DNA of the CDR3 is TGCAGCATCCCACAGGGGCAAGAGACCCAGTACTTC. Using reference TRBV29-1 and TRBJ2-5 for the parts outside the CDR3, the full variable domain is SAVISQKPSRDICQRGTSLTIQCQVDSQVTMMFWYRQQPGQSLTLIATANQGSEATYESGFVIDKFPISRPNLTFSTLTVSNMSPEDSSIYLCSIPQGQETQYFGPGTRLLVL.

The CDR3 spells CASSQVSGGAYNEQFF. The CDR3 DNA reads as TGTGCCAGCAGCCAAGTTAGCGGGGGGGCCTACAATGAGCAGTTCTTC. The rearrangement links TRBV3-1 (or the pseudogene TRBV3-2) to TRBJ2-1, with 11 bases that match TRBD2. CDR1 is LGHDT, CDR2 YNNKEL, per germline (reference sequence). Trimming cost V 1 base and J 2 bases; bases outside gene matches: 1. The CDR3 totals 16 residues.

The chain links TRBV2 to TRBJ1-2, with 8 bases fitting TRBD1. The CDR3 is 13 residues long. Germline V gene sequence: CDR1 SNHLY, CDR2 FYNNEI. V lost 8 bases to trimming and J lost 2 bases; unmatched junction nucleotides: 4. CDR3 bases: TGTGCCAGCTCGGACAGGGCCAACTATGGCTACACCTTC. Amino acid sequence: CASSDRANYGYTF.

This clone was seen a handful of times. The rearrangement joins TRBV15 to TRBJ1-2; tentative D call: TRBD1 (5 bases). Germline V gene sequence: CDR1 LNHNV, CDR2 YYDKDF (reference sequence). Trimming took 0 bases from V and 7 from J, leaving 6 bases between them. The CDR3 totals 12 residues. CDR3 sequence: CATSRDRGGYTF. The CDR3 region has the DNA TGTGCCACCAGCAGAGATAGGGGTGGCTACACCTTC.

The CDR3 DNA is TGTGCCAGCAGTACCAACAGGGGGTGGACTGGAAACACCATATATTTT. Translation: CASSTNRGWTGNTIYF. The genes are TRBV28 and TRBJ1-3, with 8 bases identical to TRBD1. CDR3 length: 16 amino acids. The germline CDR1 and CDR2 sequences are MDHEN and SYDVKM. The V and J ends lost 5 bases and 2 bases, in that order; junction bases with no gene match: 8.

The J gene is TRBJ1-1, the V gene TRBV5-6; a possible D gene is TRBD1 (5 bases). Germline assignment: CDR1 SGHDT and CDR2 YYEEEE. With 3 bases removed from V and 0 bases from J, the gap between germline ends came to 12 bases. This CDR3 contains 15 residues. DNA of the CDR3: TGTGCCAGCAGCTCCACGGGACTCTTGAACACTGAAGCTTTCTTT. Encoded protein: CASSSTGLLNTEAFF. The complete variable domain, with remaining parts taken from reference TRBV5-6 and TRBJ1-1, reads DAGVTQSPTHLIKTRGQQVTLRCSPKSGHDTVSWYQQALGQGPQFIFQYYEEEERQRGNFPDRFSGHQFPNYSSELNVNALLLGDSALYLCASSSTGLLNTEAFFGQGTRLTVV.

This chain joins TRBV7-2 and TRBJ2-3; D may be TRBD1 (5 bases). V was trimmed by 4 bases and J by 4 bases, leaving 12 bases between them. The CDR3 totals 14 residues. Germline values: CDR1 SGHTA, CDR2 FQGNSA. The CDR3 spells CASSYDLGADTQYF. The CDR3 DNA sequence: TGTGCCAGCAGCTATGATCTAGGGGCAGATACGCAGTATTTT.

CDR3 coding DNA: TGTGCCAGCAGTCCCGGTCGTTTAGGGGAAGGGTCGCCAGATACGCAGTATTTT. Translating gives CASSPGRLGEGSPDTQYF. The chain carries TRBV28 and TRBJ2-3, with a weak D call TRBD1 (5 bases). Germline V gene lookup returns CDR1 MDHEN and CDR2 SYDVKM. The CDR3 is 18 amino acids. V lost 5 bases and J lost 4, with 25 bases in between.

V gene TRBV6-1 combines with J gene TRBJ1-5, with D possibly TRBD1 on 5 matching bases. The CDR3 is 15 residues long. The germline CDR1 and CDR2 sequences are MNHNS and SASEGT. Trimming stripped 3 bases from V and 1 base from J, with 10 bases between. This CDR3 reads CASSETVGSNQPQHF. In nucleotides, the CDR3 is TGTGCCAGCAGTGAGACAGTGGGGAGCAATCAGCCCCAGCATTTT.

The rearrangement uses TRBV7-9 and TRBJ1-2; D call uncertain. Germline V gene lookup returns CDR1 SEHNR and CDR2 FQNEAQ (reference sequence). The CDR3 runs to 17 residues. The germline V and J ends were trimmed by 7 bases and 2 bases, with 23 bases remaining between them. The CDR3 DNA reads as TGTGCCAGCAATTGGGGAAGTGGAGACGGGGAAAACTATGGCTACACCTTC. Translation: CASNWGSGDGENYGYTF.

The chain is built from TRBV7-6 and TRBJ1-1; D is possibly TRBD1 (5 bases). Germline loops: CDR1 SGHVS, CDR2 FNYEAQ. V lost 1 base, J lost 0 bases, and 9 bases lay in between. The CDR3 consists of 15 residues. The CDR3 is CASSLEDTLNTEAFF. In nucleotides, the CDR3 is TGTGCCAGCAGCTTAGAGGACACCCTGAACACTGAAGCTTTCTTT.